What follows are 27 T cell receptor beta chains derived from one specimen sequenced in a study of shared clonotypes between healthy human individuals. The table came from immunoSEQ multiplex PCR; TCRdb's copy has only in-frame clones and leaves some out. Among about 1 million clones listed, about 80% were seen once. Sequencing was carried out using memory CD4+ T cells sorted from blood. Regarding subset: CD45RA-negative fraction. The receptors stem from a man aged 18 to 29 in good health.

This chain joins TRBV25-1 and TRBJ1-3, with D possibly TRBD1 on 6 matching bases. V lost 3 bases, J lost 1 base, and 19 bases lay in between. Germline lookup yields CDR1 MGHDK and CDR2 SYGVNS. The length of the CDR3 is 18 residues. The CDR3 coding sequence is TGTGCCAGCAGTGATGTTGTTGGGGGCAAGCGATCTGGAAACACCATATATTTT. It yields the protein CASSDVVGGKRSGNTIYF.

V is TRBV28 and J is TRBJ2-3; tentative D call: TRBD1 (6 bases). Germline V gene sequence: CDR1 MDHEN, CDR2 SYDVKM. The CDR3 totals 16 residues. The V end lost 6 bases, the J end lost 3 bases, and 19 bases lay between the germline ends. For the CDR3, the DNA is TGTGCCAGCAGAACAAACAGGGTGGCAGGGACAGATACGCAGTATTTT. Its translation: CASRTNRVAGTDTQYF.

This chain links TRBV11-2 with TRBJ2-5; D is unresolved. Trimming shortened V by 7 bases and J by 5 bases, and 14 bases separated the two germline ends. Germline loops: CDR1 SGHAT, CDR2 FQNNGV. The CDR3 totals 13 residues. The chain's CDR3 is CASTPDLRETQYF. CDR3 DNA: TGTGCCAGCACCCCTGATCTCCGGGAGACCCAGTACTTC. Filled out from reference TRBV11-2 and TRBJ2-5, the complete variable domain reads EAGVAQSPRYKIIEKRQSVAFWCNPISGHATLYWYQQILGQGPKLLIQFQNNGVVDDSQLPKDRFSAERLKGVDSTLKIQPAKLEDSAVYLCASTPDLRETQYFGPGTRLLVL.

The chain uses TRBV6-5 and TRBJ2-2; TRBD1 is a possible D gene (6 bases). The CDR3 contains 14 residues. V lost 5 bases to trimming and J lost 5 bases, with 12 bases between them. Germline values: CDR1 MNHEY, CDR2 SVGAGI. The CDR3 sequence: CASSQQGETGELFF. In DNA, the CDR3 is TGTGCCAGCAGTCAACAGGGAGAGACCGGGGAGCTGTTTTTT.

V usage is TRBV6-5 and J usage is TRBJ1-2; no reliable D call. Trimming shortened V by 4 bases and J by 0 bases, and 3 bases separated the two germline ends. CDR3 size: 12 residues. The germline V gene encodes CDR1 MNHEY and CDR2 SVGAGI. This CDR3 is CASSWANYGYTF. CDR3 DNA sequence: TGTGCCAGCAGTTGGGCTAACTATGGCTACACCTTC.

CDR3 residues: CASSLVSGGEQYF. CDR3 DNA: TGCGCCAGCAGCTTGGTAAGCGGGGGCGAGCAGTACTTC. This chain connects TRBV5-1 to TRBJ2-7; 8 bases are a match to TRBD2. Germline V CDR1 and CDR2: SGHRS, YFSETQ. J lost 6 bases, V lost 0 bases, and 2 bases had no gene match. The CDR3 sequence is 13 residues long.

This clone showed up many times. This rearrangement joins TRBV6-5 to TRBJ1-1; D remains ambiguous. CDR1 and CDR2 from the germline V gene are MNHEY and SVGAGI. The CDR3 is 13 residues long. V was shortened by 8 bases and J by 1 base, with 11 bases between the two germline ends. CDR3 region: CASVRRGNTEAFF. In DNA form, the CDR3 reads TGTGCCAGCGTCCGACGGGGGAACACTGAAGCTTTCTTT.

CDR3 sequence reads: CASSLGGTGRAEAFF. In nucleotides, the CDR3 is TGTGCCAGCAGCTTAGGGGGGACAGGGAGGGCTGAAGCTTTCTTT. The chain uses TRBV7-9 and TRBJ1-1, with 9 nucleotides matching TRBD1. J lost 6 bases, V lost 1 base, and 6 bases had no gene match. The CDR3 loop spans 15 amino acids. Germline V gives CDR1 SEHNR, CDR2 FQNEAQ (reference sequence).

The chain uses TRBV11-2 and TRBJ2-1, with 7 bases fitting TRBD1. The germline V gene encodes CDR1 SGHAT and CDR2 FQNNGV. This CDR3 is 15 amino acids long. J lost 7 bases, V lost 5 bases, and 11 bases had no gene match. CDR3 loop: CASSPDPGTANEQFF. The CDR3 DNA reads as TGTGCCAGCAGCCCCGACCCCGGGACAGCTAATGAGCAGTTCTTC. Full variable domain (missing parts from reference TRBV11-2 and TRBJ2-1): EAGVAQSPRYKIIEKRQSVAFWCNPISGHATLYWYQQILGQGPKLLIQFQNNGVVDDSQLPKDRFSAERLKGVDSTLKIQPAKLEDSAVYLCASSPDPGTANEQFFGPGTRLTVL.

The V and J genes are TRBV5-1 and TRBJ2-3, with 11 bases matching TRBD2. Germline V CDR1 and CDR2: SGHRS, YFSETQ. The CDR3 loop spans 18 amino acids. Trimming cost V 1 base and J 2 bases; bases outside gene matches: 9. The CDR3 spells CASSLLASGGTYTDTQYF. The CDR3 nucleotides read TGCGCCAGCAGCTTGCTGGCTAGCGGGGGGACCTACACAGATACGCAGTATTTT.

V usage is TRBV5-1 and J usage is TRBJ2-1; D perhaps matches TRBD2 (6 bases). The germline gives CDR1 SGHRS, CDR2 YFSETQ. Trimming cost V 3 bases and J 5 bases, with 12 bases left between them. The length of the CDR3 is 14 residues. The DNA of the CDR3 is TGCGCCAGCAGCTCCGGGGAGGTTAACAATGAGCAGTTCTTC. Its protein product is CASSSGEVNNEQFF.

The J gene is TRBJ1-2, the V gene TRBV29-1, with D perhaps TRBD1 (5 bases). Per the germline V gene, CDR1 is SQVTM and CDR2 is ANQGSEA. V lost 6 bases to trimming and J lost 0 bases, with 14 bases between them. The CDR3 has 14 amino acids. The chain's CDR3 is CSVNVGGTNYGYTF. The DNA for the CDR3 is TGCAGCGTGAACGTTGGGGGGACTAACTATGGCTACACCTTC.

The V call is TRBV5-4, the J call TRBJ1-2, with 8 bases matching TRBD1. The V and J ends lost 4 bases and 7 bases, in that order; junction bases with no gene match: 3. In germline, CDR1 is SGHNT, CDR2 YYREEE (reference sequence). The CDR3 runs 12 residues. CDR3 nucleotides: TGTGCCAGCAGCAACGACAGGGGTGGCTACACCTTC. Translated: CASSNDRGGYTF.

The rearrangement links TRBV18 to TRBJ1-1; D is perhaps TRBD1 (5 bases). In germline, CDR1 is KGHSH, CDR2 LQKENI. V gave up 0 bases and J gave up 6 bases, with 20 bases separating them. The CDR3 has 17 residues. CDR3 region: CASSPPSLRALGPEAFF. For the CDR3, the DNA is TGTGCCAGCTCACCACCCTCCCTCAGGGCCCTTGGCCCTGAAGCTTTCTTT. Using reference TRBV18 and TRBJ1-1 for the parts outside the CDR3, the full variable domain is NAGVMQNPRHLVRRRGQEARLRCSPMKGHSHVYWYRQLPEEGLKFMVYLQKENIIDESGMPKERFSAEFPKEGPSILRIQQVVRGDSAAYFCASSPPSLRALGPEAFFGQGTRLTVV.

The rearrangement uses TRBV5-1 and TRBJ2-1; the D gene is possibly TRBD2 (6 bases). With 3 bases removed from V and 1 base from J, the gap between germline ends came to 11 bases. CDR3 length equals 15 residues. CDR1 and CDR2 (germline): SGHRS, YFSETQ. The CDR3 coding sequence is TGCGCCAGCAGCTCGGGGGTTATTTCCTACAATGAGCAGTTCTTC. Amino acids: CASSSGVISYNEQFF.

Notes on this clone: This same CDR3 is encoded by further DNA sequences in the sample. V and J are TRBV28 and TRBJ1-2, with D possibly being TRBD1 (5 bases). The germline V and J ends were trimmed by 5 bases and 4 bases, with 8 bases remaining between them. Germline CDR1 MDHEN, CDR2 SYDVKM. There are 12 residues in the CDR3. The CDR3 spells CASSPDSYGYTF. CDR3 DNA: TGTGCCAGCAGTCCAGACAGCTATGGCTACACCTTC.

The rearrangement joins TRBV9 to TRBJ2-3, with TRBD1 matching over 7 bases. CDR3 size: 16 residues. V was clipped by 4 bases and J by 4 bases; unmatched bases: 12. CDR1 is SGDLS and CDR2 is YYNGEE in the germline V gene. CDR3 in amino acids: CASSLETGQLPDTQYF. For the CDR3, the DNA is TGTGCCAGCAGCCTGGAAACGGGACAGCTCCCAGATACGCAGTATTTT. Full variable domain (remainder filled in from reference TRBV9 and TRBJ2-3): DSGVTQTPKHLITATGQRVTLRCSPRSGDLSVYWYQQSLDQGLQFLIQYYNGEERAKGNILERFSAQQFPDLHSELNLSSLELGDSALYFCASSLETGQLPDTQYFGPGTRLTVL.

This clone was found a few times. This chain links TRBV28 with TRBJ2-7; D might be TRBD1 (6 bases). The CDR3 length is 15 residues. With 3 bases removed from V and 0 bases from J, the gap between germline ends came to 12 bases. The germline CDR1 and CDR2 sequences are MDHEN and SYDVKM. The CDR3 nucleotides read TGTGCCAGCAGTTTGCCGACAGGAAACTCCTACGAGCAGTACTTC. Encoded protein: CASSLPTGNSYEQYF.

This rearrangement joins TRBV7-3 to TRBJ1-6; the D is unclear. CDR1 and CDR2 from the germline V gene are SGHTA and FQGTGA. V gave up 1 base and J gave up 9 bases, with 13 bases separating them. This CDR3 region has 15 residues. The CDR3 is CASSLNVADRSPLHF. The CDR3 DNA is TGTGCCAGCAGCTTAAACGTAGCGGATCGTTCACCCCTCCACTTT.

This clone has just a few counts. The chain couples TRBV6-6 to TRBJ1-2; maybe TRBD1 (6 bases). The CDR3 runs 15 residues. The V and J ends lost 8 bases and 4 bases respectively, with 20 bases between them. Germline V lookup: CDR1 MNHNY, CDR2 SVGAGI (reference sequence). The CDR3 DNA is TGTGCCAGCCTCTCGGGGTCAGGGGCGATCTATGGCTACACCTTC. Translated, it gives CASLSGSGAIYGYTF.

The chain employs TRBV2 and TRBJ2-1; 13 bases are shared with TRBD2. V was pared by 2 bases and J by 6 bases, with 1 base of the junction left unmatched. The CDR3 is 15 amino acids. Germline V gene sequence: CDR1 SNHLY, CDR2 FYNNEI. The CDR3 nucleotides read TGTGCCAGCAGTGAATGGACTAGCGGGGGCAATGAGCAGTTCTTC. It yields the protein CASSEWTSGGNEQFF.

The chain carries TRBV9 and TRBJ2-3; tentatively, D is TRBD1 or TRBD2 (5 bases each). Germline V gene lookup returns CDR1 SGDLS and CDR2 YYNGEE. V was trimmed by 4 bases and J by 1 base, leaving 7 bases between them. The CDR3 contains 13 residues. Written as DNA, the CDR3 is TGTGCCAGCAGCTTGGGGGGCACAGATACGCAGTATTTT. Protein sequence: CASSLGGTDTQYF.

CDR3 nucleotide sequence: TGTGCCAGCAGCTTGGCAGGGGTGAGGACTGAAGCTTTCTTT. Amino acids: CASSLAGVRTEAFF. V is TRBV5-4 and J is TRBJ1-1; D is perhaps TRBD1 (6 bases). The CDR3 is 14 residues long. Germline V gene data show CDR1 as SGHNT and CDR2 as YYREEE (reference sequence). The V and J ends lost 0 bases and 5 bases respectively, with 11 bases between them. The entire variable domain, with the rest obtained from reference TRBV5-4 and TRBJ1-1, is as follows: ETGVTQSPTHLIKTRGQQVTLRCSSQSGHNTVSWYQQALGQGPQFIFQYYREEENGRGNFPPRFSGLQFPNYSSELNVNALELDDSALYLCASSLAGVRTEAFFGQGTRLTVV.

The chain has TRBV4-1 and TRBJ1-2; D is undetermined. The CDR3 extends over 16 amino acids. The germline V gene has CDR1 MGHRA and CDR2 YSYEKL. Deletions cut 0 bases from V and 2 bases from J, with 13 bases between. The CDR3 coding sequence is TGCGCCAGCAGCCAAGATCAAGGCTATTCCAACTATGGCTACACCTTC. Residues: CASSQDQGYSNYGYTF.

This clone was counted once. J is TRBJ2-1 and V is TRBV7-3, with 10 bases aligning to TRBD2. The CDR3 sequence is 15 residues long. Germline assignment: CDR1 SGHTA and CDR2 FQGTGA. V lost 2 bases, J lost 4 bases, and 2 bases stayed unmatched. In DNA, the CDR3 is TGTGCCAGCAGCTTAGGACTAGCGGTATACAATGAGCAGTTCTTC. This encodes CASSLGLAVYNEQFF.

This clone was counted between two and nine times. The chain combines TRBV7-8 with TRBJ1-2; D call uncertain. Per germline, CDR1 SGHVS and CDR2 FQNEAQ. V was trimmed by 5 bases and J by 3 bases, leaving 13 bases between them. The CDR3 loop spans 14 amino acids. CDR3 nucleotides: TGTGCCAGCAGCCCGGAAGACACTTACTATGGCTACACCTTC. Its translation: CASSPEDTYYGYTF.

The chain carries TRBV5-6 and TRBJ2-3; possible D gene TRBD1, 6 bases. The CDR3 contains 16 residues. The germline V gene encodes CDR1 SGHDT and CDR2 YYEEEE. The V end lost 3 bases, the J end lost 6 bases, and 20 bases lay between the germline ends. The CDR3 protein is CASSSGTKGVGDTQYF. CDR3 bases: TGTGCCAGCAGCTCCGGGACAAAAGGTGTGGGCGATACGCAGTATTTT.